The 5 T cell receptor beta chains given below trace back to one sample, sequenced in a study of beta chain features in type 1 diabetes. Expressed TCRB transcripts were sequenced, since all the RNA that had been isolated was reverse transcribed. Measured with immunoSEQ multiplex PCR; TCRdb has only the in-frame clones, and not every one. The table shows fewer than 65,000 clones, with roughly three fifths occurring only once. Sequenced sample: Tregs from blood. The receptors shown here come from a woman under 30 in good health.

V and J are TRBV6-6 and TRBJ2-7; the match to TRBD1 covers 9 bases. V gave up 0 bases and J gave up 2 bases; unmatched junction bases: 2. The CDR3 contains 15 residues. Germline CDR1 and CDR2: MNHNY and SVGAGI (reference sequence). The DNA of the CDR3 is TGTGCCAGCAGTTACTCGACAGGGGGAGCCTACGAGCAGTACTTC. This codes for CASSYSTGGAYEQYF.

The chain carries TRBV10-1 and TRBJ2-2; weak D call: TRBD2 (6 bases). CDR1 WNHNN and CDR2 SYGVQD come from the germline V gene (reference sequence). The CDR3 length is 14 residues. The ends were cut back, 0 bases at V and 7 bases at J, with 9 bases in the middle. CDR3 in amino acids: CASSESGGIGELFF. In nucleotides, the CDR3 is TGCGCCAGCAGTGAGTCGGGGGGTATCGGGGAGCTGTTTTTT.

Comment on this clone: A read error likely explains this, since a far larger clone differs by one base. V is TRBV7-6 and J is TRBJ1-1, with unresolved D. This CDR3 has 13 residues. CDR1 and CDR2 from the germline V gene are SGHVS and FNYEAQ. V gave up 2 bases and J gave up 1 base, with 5 bases separating them. The CDR3 region has the DNA TGTGCCAGCAGCTTAAGACAGAACACTGAAGCTTTCTTT. It yields the protein CASSLRQNTEAFF.

The CDR3 loop reads CASTPRAKNTGELFF. The DNA of the CDR3 is TGTGCCAGCACCCCGAGGGCTAAGAACACCGGGGAGCTGTTTTTT. The rearrangement uses TRBV6-6 and TRBJ2-2; tentative D call: TRBD2 (5 bases). Looked up from germline, CDR1 is MNHNY and CDR2 is SVGAGI (reference sequence). The CDR3 sequence is 15 residues long. The V end lost 7 bases, the J end lost 1 base, and 13 bases lay between the germline ends.

CDR3 sequence (DNA): TGTGCCAGCAGTCCCAGGGGGCTGGGCGGGGAGCTGTTTTTT. This sequence encodes CASSPRGLGGELFF. The V gene is TRBV6-1, the J gene TRBJ2-2, with 8 nucleotides matching TRBD1. With V trimmed by 5 bases and J by 7 bases, 6 bases remained unmatched. The germline V gene encodes CDR1 MNHNS and CDR2 SASEGT. This CDR3 is 14 amino acids long.